One and the same sample provided the 19 T cell receptor beta chains below, sequenced in a study of cytomegalovirus exposure and HLA in healthy donors. Primers for the PCR totalled 60 Vbeta and 13 Jbeta. Clones were sequenced by immunoSEQ multiplex PCR, and TCRdb holds only the in-frame ones, with some missing. The sample has more than 50,000 clones; approximately 80% are singletons. Sequenced material: PBMCs. These receptors all stem from a female donor in good health and CMV-seronegative.

This chain links TRBV2 with TRBJ2-2, with TRBD2 matching 7 bases. The germline V gene has CDR1 SNHLY and CDR2 FYNNEI. CDR3 length: 17 residues. The V and J ends lost 6 bases and 7 bases, in that order; junction bases with no gene match: 17. CDR3 DNA: TGTGCCAGCAGAGCCCCTCCGGGGGGAGGGGACGGCGGGGAGCTGTTTTTT. Translating gives CASRAPPGGGDGGELFF. The full variable domain, rest sourced from reference TRBV2 and TRBJ2-2, is EPEVTQTPSHQVTQMGQEVILRCVPISNHLYFYWYRQILGQKVEFLVSFYNNEISEKSEIFDDQFSVERPDGSNFTLKIRSTKLEDSAMYFCASRAPPGGGDGGELFFGEGSRLTVL.

The chain couples TRBV5-6 to TRBJ1-5; 8 nucleotides agree with TRBD1. Trimming removed 1 base from V and 5 bases from J; junction bases left unmatched: 11. The CDR3 sequence is 17 residues long. The germline gives CDR1 SGHDT, CDR2 YYEEEE. The CDR3 region is CASSLFGVGQDYQPQHF. The DNA for the CDR3 is TGTGCCAGCAGCTTGTTTGGGGTGGGACAGGACTATCAGCCCCAGCATTTT.

This chain uses TRBV30 with TRBJ2-5; tentative D call: TRBD1 (6 bases). Trimming left V 4 bases short and J 2 bases short, with 11 bases between. Germline loops: CDR1 GTSNPN, CDR2 SVGIG (reference sequence). The CDR3 is 13 amino acids. CDR3 sequence reads: CAWNVGQQETQYF. DNA of the CDR3: TGTGCCTGGAACGTTGGACAGCAAGAGACCCAGTACTTC.

This chain links TRBV28 with TRBJ1-5, with D maybe TRBD1 (6 bases). This CDR3 comprises 16 residues. Germline V gene lookup returns CDR1 MDHEN and CDR2 SYDVKM. Trimming removed 0 bases at V and 2 bases at J, with 11 bases between. In nucleotides, the CDR3 is TGTGCCAGCAGTTTATGGGGGGGGCCCGGCAATCAGCCCCAGCATTTT. Its translation is CASSLWGGPGNQPQHF.

The count of this clone is one. This rearrangement joins TRBV9 to TRBJ1-2; D is perhaps TRBD1 (5 bases). The CDR3 loop spans 15 amino acids. V lost 4 bases and J lost 0, with 13 bases in between. Germline CDR1 and CDR2: SGDLS and YYNGEE. The CDR3 region has the DNA TGTGCCAGCAGCCGTACAGGATTAGCTAACTATGGCTACACCTTC. It is translated as CASSRTGLANYGYTF.

This chain joins TRBV5-5 and TRBJ2-5; tentative D call: TRBD2 (6 bases). This CDR3 is 16 amino acids long. V gave up 0 bases and J gave up 2 bases, with 14 bases separating them. From germline, CDR1 is SGHKS and CDR2 YYEKEE (reference sequence). CDR3 sequence reads: CASSLVGLSLQETQYF. In DNA, the CDR3 is TGTGCCAGCAGCTTGGTGGGACTTTCTTTACAAGAGACCCAGTACTTC.

This chain joins TRBV7-2 and TRBJ2-1, with D maybe TRBD2 (6 bases). The ends were cut back, 3 bases at V and 2 bases at J, with 14 bases in the middle. Germline V gene data show CDR1 as SGHTA and CDR2 as FQGNSA. This CDR3 is 16 amino acids long. CDR3 loop: CASSLSAGNPYNEQFF. The CDR3 bases are TGTGCCAGCAGCTTGTCCGCGGGAAACCCCTACAATGAGCAGTTCTTC.

The genes are TRBV15 and TRBJ1-4, with D unclear. Germline V CDR1 and CDR2: LNHNV, YYDKDF (reference sequence). This CDR3 is built from 16 residues. V was clipped by 3 bases and J by 6 bases, with 17 bases between them. CDR3 coding DNA: TGTGCCACCAGCAGGGCCCGCCAGGCCGTTTATGAAAAACTGTTTTTT. This translates into CATSRARQAVYEKLFF.

The rearrangement uses TRBV30 and TRBJ1-5; 7 bases line up with TRBD1. V shed 5 bases, J shed 7 bases, and the junction held 8 bases outside the gene matches. The length of the CDR3 is 13 residues. Germline CDR1 is GTSNPN and CDR2 is SVGIG (reference sequence). CDR3 sequence: CAWGTVLLQPQHF. CDR3 DNA sequence: TGTGCCTGGGGGACAGTTTTATTGCAGCCCCAGCATTTT.

V gene TRBV6-6 combines with J gene TRBJ1-2; 7 bases map to TRBD1. With 2 bases clipped from V and 2 bases from J, the junction kept 5 bases outside the gene matches. The germline CDR1 and CDR2 sequences are MNHNY and SVGAGI (reference sequence). This CDR3 has 15 amino acids. CDR3 amino acids: CASSYPRDSNYGYTF. The CDR3 DNA reads as TGTGCCAGCAGTTACCCCCGGGACAGCAACTATGGCTACACCTTC.

The gene calls are TRBV6-1 and TRBJ2-7; 9 positions agree with TRBD1. This CDR3 has 17 residues. The junction had 13 bases not matched to a gene; V was cut back by 4 bases and J by 3 bases. Per the germline V gene, CDR1 is MNHNS and CDR2 is SASEGT. The CDR3 loop reads CASSVTSGTGTSYEQYF. The DNA of the CDR3 is TGTGCCAGCAGTGTCACTTCCGGGACAGGGACCAGCTACGAGCAGTACTTC.

This clone was recorded only once. The rearrangement links TRBV6-5 to TRBJ1-2; D not resolved. The V end lost 0 bases, the J end lost 8 bases, and 13 bases lay between the germline ends. The CDR3 consists of 14 residues. Germline V gene sequence: CDR1 MNHEY, CDR2 SVGAGI. CDR3 protein: CASSYSIGQRGYTF. CDR3 DNA: TGTGCCAGCAGTTACTCGATTGGTCAGAGGGGCTACACCTTC.

The gene calls are TRBV6-1 and TRBJ2-7; 8 bases match TRBD1. The CDR3 has 15 amino acids. The J segment lost 2 bases and the V segment lost 2 bases, leaving 5 bases of the junction unmatched. Germline-derived CDR1 and CDR2 are MNHNS and SASEGT. The CDR3 reads CASSEWGQETYEQYF. Here the CDR3 DNA reads TGTGCCAGCAGTGAATGGGGACAGGAGACCTACGAGCAGTACTTC.

This clone was recorded only once. Within the sample, other DNA sequences also encode this same CDR3. The chain links TRBV7-9 to TRBJ2-7; the match to TRBD2 covers 11 bases. CDR3 length: 18 amino acids. Germline V gene lookup returns CDR1 SEHNR and CDR2 FQNEAQ (reference sequence). The V and J ends lost 1 base and 2 bases, in that order; junction bases with no gene match: 10. The CDR3 sequence: CASSLGGGLAGGTYEQYF. The CDR3 DNA reads as TGTGCCAGCAGCTTAGGGGGGGGGCTAGCGGGAGGAACCTACGAGCAGTACTTC.

This clone has a handful of counts. This chain uses TRBV23-1 with TRBJ2-7; TRBD1 agrees at 7 bases. TRBV23-1 is marked as an open reading frame, function uncertain. The trim removed 9 bases at V and 2 bases at J, leaving 7 bases unmatched. The CDR3 totals 13 residues. The CDR3: CARQQGPPYEQYF. CDR3 nucleotides: TGCGCCAGACAACAGGGGCCTCCCTACGAGCAGTACTTC.

V and J are TRBV13 and TRBJ2-2; D is uncertain. Trimming stripped 2 bases from V and 1 base from J, with 23 bases between. Germline V CDR1 and CDR2: PRHDT, FYEKMQ (reference sequence). The CDR3 runs 20 residues. CDR3 in DNA: TGTGCCAGCAGCTTAAGGAGTATTGGGTTCGCTCCCGGGAACACCGGGGAGCTGTTTTTT. Translation gives CASSLRSIGFAPGNTGELFF. The full variable domain, its missing parts supplied by reference TRBV13 and TRBJ2-2, is AAGVIQSPRHLIKEKRETATLKCYPIPRHDTVYWYQQGPGQDPQFLISFYEKMQSDKGSIPDRFSAQQFSDYHSELNMSSLELGDSALYFCASSLRSIGFAPGNTGELFFGEGSRLTVL.

The genes are TRBV9 and TRBJ2-1; a weak D match, TRBD1 (5 bases). V was shortened by 2 bases and J by 5 bases, with 11 bases between the two germline ends. CDR3 length: 14 residues. The germline CDR1 and CDR2 sequences are SGDLS and YYNGEE. CDR3 residues: CASSVLGADNEQFF. The CDR3 coding sequence is TGTGCCAGCAGCGTCCTAGGGGCAGACAATGAGCAGTTCTTC.

This clone appeared a few times. The chain has TRBV28 and TRBJ1-5; 8 nucleotides agree with TRBD1. Germline CDR1 is MDHEN and CDR2 is SYDVKM. V dropped 5 bases and J dropped 6; count of bases not matched to a gene: 12. The CDR3 spans 16 residues. The CDR3 sequence: CASSDTQGAQGQPQHF. The CDR3 DNA reads TGTGCCAGCAGTGACACCCAGGGGGCGCAGGGTCAGCCCCAGCATTTT.

This clone was counted a few times. This chain connects TRBV9 to TRBJ2-3; 11 nucleotides align to TRBD2. Trimming cost V 3 bases and J 2 bases; bases outside gene matches: 5. The CDR3 covers 16 residues. CDR1 and CDR2 from the germline V gene are SGDLS and YYNGEE. The CDR3 DNA reads as TGTGCCAGCAGCGAGACTAGCGGGGTGCACACAGATACGCAGTATTTT. This encodes CASSETSGVHTDTQYF.